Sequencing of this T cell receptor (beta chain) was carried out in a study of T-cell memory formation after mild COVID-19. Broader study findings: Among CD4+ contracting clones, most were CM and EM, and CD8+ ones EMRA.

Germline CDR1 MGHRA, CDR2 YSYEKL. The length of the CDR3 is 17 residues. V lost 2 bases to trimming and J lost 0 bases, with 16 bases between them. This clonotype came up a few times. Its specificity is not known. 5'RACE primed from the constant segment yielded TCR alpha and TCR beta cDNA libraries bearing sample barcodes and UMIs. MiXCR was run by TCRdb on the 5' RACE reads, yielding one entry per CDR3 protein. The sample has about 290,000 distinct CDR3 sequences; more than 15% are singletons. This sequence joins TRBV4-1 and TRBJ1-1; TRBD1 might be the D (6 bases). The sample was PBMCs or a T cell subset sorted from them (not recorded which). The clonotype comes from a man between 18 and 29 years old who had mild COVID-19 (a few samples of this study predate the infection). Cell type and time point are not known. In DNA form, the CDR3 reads TGCGCCAGCAGCCAAAGACCTCGGGACACTTTGAACACTGAAGCTTTCTTT. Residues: CASSQRPRDTLNTEAFF.